The 7 T cell receptor beta chains below were found in one sample sequenced in a study of blood T cells in healthy people across ages. Alongside a J-beta primer mix, a sample-barcoded 5' primer served in a second PCR lasting 7 to 11 cycles. Each CDR3 protein is one row after TCRdb ran MiXCR on the 5' RACE reads. The sample consists of about 1,400,000 distinct CDR3 sequences, approximately 59% of them appearing once. Specimen: blood. The source is a young man in good health.

This clonotype was recorded a few times. J is TRBJ2-4 and V is TRBV10-2; 9 bases fit TRBD1. The DNA end lines up better with TRBJ2-7; the J call may be wrong. This CDR3 is 14 amino acids long. Germline-derived CDR1 and CDR2 are WSHSY and SAAADI. CDR3 DNA sequence: TGCGCCAGCAGTGGGACAGGGGAATCCTACGAGCAGTACTTC. This codes for CASSGTGESYEQYF.

The chain has TRBV7-2 and TRBJ1-2; D unresolved. The germline V gene has CDR1 SGHTA and CDR2 FQGNSA. This CDR3 is built from 15 residues. Deletions cut 2 bases from V and 3 bases from J, with 13 bases between. The CDR3 DNA follows: TGTGCCAGCAGCTTACTCCGTCTTCGAGACTATGGCTACACCTTC. This encodes CASSLLRLRDYGYTF. Together with reference TRBV7-2 and TRBJ1-2, the CDR3 gives the full variable domain: GAGVSQSPSNKVTEKGKDVELRCDPISGHTALYWYRQSLGQGLEFLIYFQGNSAPDKSGLPSDRFSAERTGGSVSTLTIQRTQQEDSAVYLCASSLLRLRDYGYTFGSGTRLTVV.

The gene calls are TRBV6-5 and TRBJ1-2, with 11 bases aligning to TRBD1. This CDR3 is 15 amino acids long. CDR1 and CDR2 from the germline V gene are MNHEY and SVGAGI. Germline trimming cut 4 bases from V and 7 bases from J; bases unmatched to any gene: 8. As DNA, the CDR3 is TGTGCCAGCAGTTCCCCGGACAGGGGGCTTCGTGGCTACACCTTC. It translates to CASSSPDRGLRGYTF.

This sequence joins TRBV10-1 and TRBJ1-4; D unresolved. The CDR3 sequence is 16 residues long. Trimming took off 3 bases at V and 8 bases at J, with 19 bases between the two ends. The germline V gene encodes CDR1 WNHNN and CDR2 SYGVQD (reference sequence). CDR3 coding DNA: TGCGCCAGCAGTGACCCGACAACTCCGGGAGGAGAAAAACTGTTTTTT. Its translation: CASSDPTTPGGEKLFF.

In DNA, the CDR3 is TGCAGTGTGGTCAAAACCGGGACAGGGGACTCTGGCTACACCTTC. Its protein is CSVVKTGTGDSGYTF. The chain has TRBV20-1 and TRBJ1-2, with 10 bases that match TRBD1. The CDR3 sequence is 15 residues long. Germline assignment: CDR1 DFQATT and CDR2 SNEGSKA (reference sequence). After removal of 7 bases from V and 7 bases from J, the junction contained 15 bases not matched to a gene.

V usage is TRBV7-2 and J usage is TRBJ2-3; D is unclear. V dropped 2 bases and J dropped 0 bases, with 12 bases sitting between them. The CDR3 runs to 16 residues. Germline V gene lookup returns CDR1 SGHTA and CDR2 FQGNSA. CDR3 sequence (DNA): TGTGCCAGCAGCTTATCGGCTCGAACTAGCACAGATACGCAGTATTTT. This sequence encodes CASSLSARTSTDTQYF. The full variable domain, with the rest looked up from reference TRBV7-2 and TRBJ2-3, is GAGVSQSPSNKVTEKGKDVELRCDPISGHTALYWYRQSLGQGLEFLIYFQGNSAPDKSGLPSDRFSAERTGGSVSTLTIQRTQQEDSAVYLCASSLSARTSTDTQYFGPGTRLTVL.

The chain carries TRBV27 and TRBJ2-1; D is ambiguous. This CDR3 has 14 residues. Germline CDR1 MNHEY, CDR2 SMNVEV (reference sequence). V lost 2 bases to trimming and J lost 4 bases, with 9 bases between them. CDR3 residues: CASSLDGQYNEQFF. Written as DNA, the CDR3 is TGTGCCAGCAGTTTAGATGGGCAGTACAATGAGCAGTTCTTC.